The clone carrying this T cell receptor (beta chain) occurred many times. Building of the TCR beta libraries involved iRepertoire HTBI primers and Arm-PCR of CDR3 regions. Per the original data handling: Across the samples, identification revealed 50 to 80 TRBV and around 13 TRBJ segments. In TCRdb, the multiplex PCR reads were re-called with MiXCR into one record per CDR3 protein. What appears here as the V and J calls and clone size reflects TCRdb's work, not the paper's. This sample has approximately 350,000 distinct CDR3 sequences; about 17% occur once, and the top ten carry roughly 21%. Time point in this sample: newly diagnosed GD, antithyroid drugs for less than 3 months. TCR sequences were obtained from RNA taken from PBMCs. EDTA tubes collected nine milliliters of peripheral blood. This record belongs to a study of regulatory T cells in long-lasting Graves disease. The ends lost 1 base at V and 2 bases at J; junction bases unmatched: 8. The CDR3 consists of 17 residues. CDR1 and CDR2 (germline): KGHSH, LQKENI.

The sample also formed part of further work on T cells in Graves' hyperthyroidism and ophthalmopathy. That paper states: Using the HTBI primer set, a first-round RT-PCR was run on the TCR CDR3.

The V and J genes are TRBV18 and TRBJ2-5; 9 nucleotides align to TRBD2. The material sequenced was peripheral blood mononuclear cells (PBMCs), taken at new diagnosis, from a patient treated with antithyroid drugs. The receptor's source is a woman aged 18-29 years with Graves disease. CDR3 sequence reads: CASSPLLAGNSQETQYF. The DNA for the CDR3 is TGTGCCAGCTCACCACTCCTAGCGGGGAATAGTCAAGAGACCCAGTACTTC.